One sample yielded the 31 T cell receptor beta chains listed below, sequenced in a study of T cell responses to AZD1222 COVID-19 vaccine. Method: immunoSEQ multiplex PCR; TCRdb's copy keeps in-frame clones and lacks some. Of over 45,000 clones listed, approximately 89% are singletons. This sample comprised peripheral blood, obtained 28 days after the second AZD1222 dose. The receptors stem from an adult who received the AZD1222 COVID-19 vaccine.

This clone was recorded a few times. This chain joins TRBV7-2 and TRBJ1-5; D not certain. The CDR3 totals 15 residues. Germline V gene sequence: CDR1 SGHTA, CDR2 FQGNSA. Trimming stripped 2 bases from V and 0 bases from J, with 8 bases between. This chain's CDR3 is CASSLIVSSNQPQHF. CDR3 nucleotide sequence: TGTGCCAGCAGCTTAATAGTGTCTAGCAATCAGCCCCAGCATTTT.

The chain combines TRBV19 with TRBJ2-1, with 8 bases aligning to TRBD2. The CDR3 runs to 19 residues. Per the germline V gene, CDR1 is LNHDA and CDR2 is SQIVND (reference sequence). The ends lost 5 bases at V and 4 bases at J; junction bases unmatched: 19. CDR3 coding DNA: TGTGCCAGTAGTGCGACCCGGGGGGTGACTAGCGAAAATTACAATGAGCAGTTCTTC. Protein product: CASSATRGVTSENYNEQFF.

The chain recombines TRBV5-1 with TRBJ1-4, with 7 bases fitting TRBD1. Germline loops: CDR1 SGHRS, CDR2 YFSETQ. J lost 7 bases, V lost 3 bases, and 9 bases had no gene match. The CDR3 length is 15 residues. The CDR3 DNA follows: TGCGCCAGCAGCTGGCAGGGGGAACCGAGTGAAAAACTGTTTTTT. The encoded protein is CASSWQGEPSEKLFF.

The CDR3 coding sequence is TGTGCCAGCAGCCCGGGACCGACGGGAAACACCATATATTTT. Translated, it gives CASSPGPTGNTIYF. The V gene is TRBV9, the J gene TRBJ1-3, with a weak D call TRBD1 (5 bases). The germline V and J ends were trimmed by 4 bases and 4 bases, with 12 bases remaining between them. The CDR3 is made up of 14 amino acids. The germline V gene has CDR1 SGDLS and CDR2 YYNGEE.

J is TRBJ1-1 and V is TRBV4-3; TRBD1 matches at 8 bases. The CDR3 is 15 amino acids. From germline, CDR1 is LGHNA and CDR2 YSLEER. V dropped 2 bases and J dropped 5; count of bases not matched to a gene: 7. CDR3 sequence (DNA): TGCGCCAGCAGCCAAAACCCAGGGGGCCGGACTGAAGCTTTCTTT. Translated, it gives CASSQNPGGRTEAFF.

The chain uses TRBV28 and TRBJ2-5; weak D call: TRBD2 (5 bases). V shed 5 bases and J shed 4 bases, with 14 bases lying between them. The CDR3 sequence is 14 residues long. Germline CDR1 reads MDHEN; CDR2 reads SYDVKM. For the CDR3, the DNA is TGTGCCAGCAGTCGCCGGGAACTCCGAGAGACCCAGTACTTC. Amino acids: CASSRRELRETQYF.

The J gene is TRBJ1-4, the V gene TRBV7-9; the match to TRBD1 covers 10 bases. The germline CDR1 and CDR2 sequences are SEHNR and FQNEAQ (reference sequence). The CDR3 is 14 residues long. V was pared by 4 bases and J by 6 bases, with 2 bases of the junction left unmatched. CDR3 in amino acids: CASSSGTGDEKLFF. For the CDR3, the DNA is TGTGCCAGCAGCTCCGGGACAGGGGATGAAAAACTGTTTTTT.

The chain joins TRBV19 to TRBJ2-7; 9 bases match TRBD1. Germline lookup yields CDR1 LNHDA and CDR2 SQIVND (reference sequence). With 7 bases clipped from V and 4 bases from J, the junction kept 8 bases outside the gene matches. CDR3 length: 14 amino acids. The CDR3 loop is CASTHRGRSYEQYF. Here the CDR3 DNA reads TGTGCCAGTACCCACAGGGGGCGGTCGTACGAGCAGTACTTC.

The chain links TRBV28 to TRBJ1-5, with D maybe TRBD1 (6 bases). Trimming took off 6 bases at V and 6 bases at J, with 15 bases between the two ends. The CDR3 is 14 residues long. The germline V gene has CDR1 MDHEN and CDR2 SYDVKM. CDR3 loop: CASSPRGAVQPQHF. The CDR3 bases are TGTGCCAGCAGCCCCCGGGGGGCGGTTCAGCCCCAGCATTTT.

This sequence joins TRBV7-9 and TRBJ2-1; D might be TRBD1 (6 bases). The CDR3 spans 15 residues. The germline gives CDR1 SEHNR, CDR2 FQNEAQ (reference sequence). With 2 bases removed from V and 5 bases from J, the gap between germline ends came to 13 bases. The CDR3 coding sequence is TGTGCCAGCAGCTTATCGGAACAGGGCCACAATGAGCAGTTCTTC. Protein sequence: CASSLSEQGHNEQFF.

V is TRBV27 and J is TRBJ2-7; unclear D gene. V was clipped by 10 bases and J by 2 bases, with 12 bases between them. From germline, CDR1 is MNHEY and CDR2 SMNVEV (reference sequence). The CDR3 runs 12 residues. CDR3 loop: CATRFETYEQYF. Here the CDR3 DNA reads TGTGCCACCCGTTTTGAAACCTACGAGCAGTACTTC.

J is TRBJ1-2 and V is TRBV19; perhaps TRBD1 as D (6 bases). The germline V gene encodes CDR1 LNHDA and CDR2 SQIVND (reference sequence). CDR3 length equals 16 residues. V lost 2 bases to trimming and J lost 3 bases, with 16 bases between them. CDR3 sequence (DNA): TGTGCCAGTAGTATAACAGGGAAGGCTGGCCACTATGGCTACACCTTC. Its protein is CASSITGKAGHYGYTF.

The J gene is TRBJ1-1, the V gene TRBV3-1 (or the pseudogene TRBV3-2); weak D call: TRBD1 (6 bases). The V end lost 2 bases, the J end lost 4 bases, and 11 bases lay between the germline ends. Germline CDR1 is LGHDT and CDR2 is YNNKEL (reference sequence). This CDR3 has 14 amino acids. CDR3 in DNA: TGTGCCAGCAGCCAAACCGGACAGTCCACTGAAGCTTTCTTT. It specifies CASSQTGQSTEAFF.

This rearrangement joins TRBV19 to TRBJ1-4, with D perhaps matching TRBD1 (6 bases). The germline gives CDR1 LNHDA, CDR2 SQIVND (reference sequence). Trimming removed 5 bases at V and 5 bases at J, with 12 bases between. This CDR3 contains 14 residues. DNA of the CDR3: TGTGCCAGTAGTGAGGGGACAATGAATGAAAAACTGTTTTTT. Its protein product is CASSEGTMNEKLFF.

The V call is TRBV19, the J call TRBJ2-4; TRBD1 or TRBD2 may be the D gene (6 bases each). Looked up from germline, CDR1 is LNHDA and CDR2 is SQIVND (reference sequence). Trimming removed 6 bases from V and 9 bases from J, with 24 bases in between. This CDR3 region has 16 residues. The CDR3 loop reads CASRTEGRQDFSIQYF. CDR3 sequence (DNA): TGTGCCAGTAGGACGGAGGGCCGACAGGACTTTAGCATTCAGTACTTC.

CDR3 loop: CASSISPGIDYGYTF. The CDR3 nucleotides are TGTGCCAGCAGCATAAGTCCGGGAATTGATTATGGCTACACCTTC. V gene TRBV7-2 combines with J gene TRBJ1-2; D remains ambiguous. This CDR3 spans 15 amino acids. V lost 5 bases to trimming and J lost 5 bases, with 18 bases between them. CDR1 is SGHTA, CDR2 FQGNSA, per germline.

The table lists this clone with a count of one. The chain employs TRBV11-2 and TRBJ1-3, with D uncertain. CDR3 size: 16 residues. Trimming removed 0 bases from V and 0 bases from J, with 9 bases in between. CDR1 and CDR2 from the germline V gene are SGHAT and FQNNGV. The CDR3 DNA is TGTGCCAGCAGCTTAGAATCGGGTCTCTCTGGAAACACCATATATTTT. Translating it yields CASSLESGLSGNTIYF.

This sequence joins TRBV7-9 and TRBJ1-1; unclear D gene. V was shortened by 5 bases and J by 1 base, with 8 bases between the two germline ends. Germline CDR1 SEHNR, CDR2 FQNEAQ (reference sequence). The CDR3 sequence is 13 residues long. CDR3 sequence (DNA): TGTGCCAGCAGCCCTTGGGCGAACACTGAAGCTTTCTTT. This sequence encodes CASSPWANTEAFF.

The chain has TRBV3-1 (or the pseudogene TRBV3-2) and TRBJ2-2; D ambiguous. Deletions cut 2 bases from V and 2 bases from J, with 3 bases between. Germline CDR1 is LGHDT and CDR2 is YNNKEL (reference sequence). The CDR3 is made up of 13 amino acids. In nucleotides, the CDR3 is TGTGCCAGCAGCCAATCTAACACCGGGGAGCTGTTTTTT. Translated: CASSQSNTGELFF.

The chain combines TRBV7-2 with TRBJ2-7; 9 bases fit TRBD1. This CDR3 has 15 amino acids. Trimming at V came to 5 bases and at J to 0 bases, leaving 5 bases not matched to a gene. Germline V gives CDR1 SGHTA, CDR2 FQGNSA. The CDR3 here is CASSQNRGLSYEQYF. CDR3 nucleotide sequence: TGTGCCAGCAGCCAAAACAGGGGGCTCTCCTACGAGCAGTACTTC. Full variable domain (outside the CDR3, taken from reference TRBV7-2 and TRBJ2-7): GAGVSQSPSNKVTEKGKDVELRCDPISGHTALYWYRQSLGQGLEFLIYFQGNSAPDKSGLPSDRFSAERTGGSVSTLTIQRTQQEDSAVYLCASSQNRGLSYEQYFGPGTRLTVT.

The CDR3 coding sequence is TGTGCCAGCAGTTATTTAGACAGGGCCCATGAGCAGTTCTTC. Translated, it gives CASSYLDRAHEQFF. J is TRBJ2-1 and V is TRBV6-5; 7 nucleotides agree with TRBD1. Germline V gene sequence: CDR1 MNHEY, CDR2 SVGAGI. V lost 3 bases and J lost 8; bases outside the gene matches: 7. This CDR3 has 14 residues.

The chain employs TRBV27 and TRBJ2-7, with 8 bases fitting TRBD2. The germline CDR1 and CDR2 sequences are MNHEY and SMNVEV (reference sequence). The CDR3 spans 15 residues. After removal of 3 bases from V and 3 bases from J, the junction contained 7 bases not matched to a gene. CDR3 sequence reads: CASSLELAEVYEQYF. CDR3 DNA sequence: TGTGCCAGCAGTTTGGAACTAGCGGAAGTCTACGAGCAGTACTTC.

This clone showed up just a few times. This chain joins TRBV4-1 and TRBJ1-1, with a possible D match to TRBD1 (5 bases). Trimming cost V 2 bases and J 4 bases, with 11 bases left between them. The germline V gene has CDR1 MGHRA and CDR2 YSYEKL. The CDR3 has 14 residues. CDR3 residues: CASSQQGPLTEAFF. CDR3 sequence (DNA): TGCGCCAGCAGCCAACAGGGACCTCTCACTGAAGCTTTCTTT.

CDR3 nucleotides: TGTGCCAGCAGTTTAAGAATCCCGGCGCGAGAGCAGTACTTC. Translation gives CASSLRIPAREQYF. The chain links TRBV28 to TRBJ2-7; D remains unclear. Trimming took 2 bases from V and 7 from J, leaving 15 bases between them. The CDR3 covers 14 residues. Germline CDR1 is MDHEN and CDR2 is SYDVKM.

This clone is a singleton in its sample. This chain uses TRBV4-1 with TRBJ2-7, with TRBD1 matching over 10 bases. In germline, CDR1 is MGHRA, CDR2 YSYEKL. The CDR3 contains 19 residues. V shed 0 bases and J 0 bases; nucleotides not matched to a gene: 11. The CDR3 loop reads CASSQDGDFRTGGSYEQYF. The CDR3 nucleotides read TGCGCCAGCAGCCAAGATGGGGACTTTAGGACAGGGGGCTCCTACGAGCAGTACTTC.

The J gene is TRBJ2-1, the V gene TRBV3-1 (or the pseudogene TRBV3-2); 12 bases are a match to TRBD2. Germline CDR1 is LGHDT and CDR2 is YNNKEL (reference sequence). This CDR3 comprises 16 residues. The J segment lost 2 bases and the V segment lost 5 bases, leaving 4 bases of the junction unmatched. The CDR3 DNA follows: TGTGCCAGCAGCACCGGACTAGCGGGGACCTACAATGAGCAGTTCTTC. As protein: CASSTGLAGTYNEQFF.

The CDR3 coding sequence is TGTGCCAGTAGGGCCCCGGACAGGGGTCGCGGCTACACCTTC. Amino acid sequence: CASRAPDRGRGYTF. This chain connects TRBV19 to TRBJ1-2; 9 positions match TRBD1. Unmatched junction bases numbered 10, after V lost 6 bases and J lost 8 bases. This CDR3 spans 14 amino acids. Germline CDR1 is LNHDA and CDR2 is SQIVND (reference sequence).

The CDR3 DNA reads TGTGCCAGCAGTGGTGGGGGTCAATTGCAGCAGTTCTTC. Amino acids: CASSGGGQLQQFF. V is TRBV2 and J is TRBJ2-1; D possibly matches TRBD1 or TRBD2 (5 bases each). This CDR3 has 13 amino acids. Trimming stripped 4 bases from V and 11 bases from J, with 15 bases between. Germline CDR1 SNHLY, CDR2 FYNNEI.

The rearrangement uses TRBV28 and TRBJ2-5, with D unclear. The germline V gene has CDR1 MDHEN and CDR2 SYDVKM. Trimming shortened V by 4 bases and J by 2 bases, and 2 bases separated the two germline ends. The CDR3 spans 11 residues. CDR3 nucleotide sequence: TGTGCCAGCAGTTCTCAAGAGACCCAGTACTTC. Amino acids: CASSSQETQYF.

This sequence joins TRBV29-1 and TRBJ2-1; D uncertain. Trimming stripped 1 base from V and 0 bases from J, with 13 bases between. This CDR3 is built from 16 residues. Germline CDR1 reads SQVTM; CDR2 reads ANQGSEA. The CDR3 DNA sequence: TGCAGCGTTGAAGGGGGTGTCAGGCGCTCCTACAATGAGCAGTTCTTC. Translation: CSVEGGVRRSYNEQFF.

CDR3 DNA: TGTGCCAGTAGTATATTACAGGGGGCGGACACCGGGGAGCTGTTTTTT. This translates into CASSILQGADTGELFF. The chain employs TRBV19 and TRBJ2-2; 9 nucleotides agree with TRBD1. The CDR3 is made up of 16 amino acids. V was pared by 2 bases and J by 3 bases, with 4 bases of the junction left unmatched. From germline, CDR1 is LNHDA and CDR2 SQIVND (reference sequence).